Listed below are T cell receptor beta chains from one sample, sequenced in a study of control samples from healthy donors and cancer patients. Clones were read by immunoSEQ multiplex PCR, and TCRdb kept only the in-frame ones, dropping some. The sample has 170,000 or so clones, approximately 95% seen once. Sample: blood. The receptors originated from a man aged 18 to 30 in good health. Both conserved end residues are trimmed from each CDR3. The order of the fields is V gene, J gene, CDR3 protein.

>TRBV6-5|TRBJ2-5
ASSYSSGGETQY
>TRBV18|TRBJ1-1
ASSPRGNTEAF
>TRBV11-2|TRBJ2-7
ASSRMTGGRYEQY
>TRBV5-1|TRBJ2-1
ASSRESGASYNEQF
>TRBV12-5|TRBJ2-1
ASGLEGFYNEQF
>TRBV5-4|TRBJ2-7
ASSSYSGTGSYEQY
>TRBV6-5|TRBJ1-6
ASSYSGSDLPLH
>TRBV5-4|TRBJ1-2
ASSPGLYGDYGYT
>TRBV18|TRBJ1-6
ASSQGNSPLH
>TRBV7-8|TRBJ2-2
ASSPGQGRNTGELF
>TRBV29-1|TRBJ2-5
SGLAGDETQY